This T cell receptor beta chain stems from a study of T-cell memory formation after mild COVID-19. In the study overall: The two donors had largely donor-specific TCR clusters. General study results and limits: Contracting clones from day 15 to 85 had balanced CD4/CD8; later expanders favoured CD4+.

The germline gives CDR1 MDHEN, CDR2 SYDVKM. V shed 5 bases and J 2 bases; nucleotides not matched to a gene: 4. This CDR3 region has 16 residues. Employing constant-segment primers, 5'RACE generated TCR alpha and TCR beta cDNA libraries bearing sample barcodes and UMIs. TCRdb passed the 5' RACE reads through MiXCR, listing each CDR3 protein once. The data hold a few hundred thousand distinct CDR3 sequences, with roughly 15% observed a single time. This clonotype showed up just a few times. Its antigen remains unknown. The chain links TRBV28 to TRBJ2-1; TRBD1 matches 12 bases. The TCR sequence derives from a man aged 18 to 29 who had mild COVID-19 (a few samples of this study predate the infection). Cell type and time point are not known. The sample was PBMCs or a T cell subset sorted from them (not recorded which). CDR3: CASSAGQGAAYNEQFF. CDR3 nucleotides: TGTGCCAGCAGTGCGGGACAGGGGGCTGCCTACAATGAGCAGTTCTTC.